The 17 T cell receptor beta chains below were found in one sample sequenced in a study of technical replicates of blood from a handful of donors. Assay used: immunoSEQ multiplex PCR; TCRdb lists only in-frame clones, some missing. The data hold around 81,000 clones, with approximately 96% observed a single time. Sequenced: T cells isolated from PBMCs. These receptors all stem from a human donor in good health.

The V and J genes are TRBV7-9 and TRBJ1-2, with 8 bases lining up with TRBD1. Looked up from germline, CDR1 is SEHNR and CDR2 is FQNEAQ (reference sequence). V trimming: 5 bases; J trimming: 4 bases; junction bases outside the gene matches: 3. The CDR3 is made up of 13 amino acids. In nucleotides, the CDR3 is TGTGCCAGCAGCAGGACAGGGACCTATGGCTACACCTTC. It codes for CASSRTGTYGYTF.

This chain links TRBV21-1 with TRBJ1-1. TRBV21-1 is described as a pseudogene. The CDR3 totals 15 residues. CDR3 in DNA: TGTGCCAGCAGCAAAAAAGTCGGAGGGGAGAAAGGAGCTTTCTTT. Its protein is CASSKKVGGEKGAFF.

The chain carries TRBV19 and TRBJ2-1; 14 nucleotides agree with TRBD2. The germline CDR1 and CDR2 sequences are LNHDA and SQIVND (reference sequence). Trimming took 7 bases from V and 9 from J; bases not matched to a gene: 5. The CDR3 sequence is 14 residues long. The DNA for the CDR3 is TGTGCCAGTACCGGGACTAGCGGGAGCACTGAGCAGTTCTTC. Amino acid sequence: CASTGTSGSTEQFF.

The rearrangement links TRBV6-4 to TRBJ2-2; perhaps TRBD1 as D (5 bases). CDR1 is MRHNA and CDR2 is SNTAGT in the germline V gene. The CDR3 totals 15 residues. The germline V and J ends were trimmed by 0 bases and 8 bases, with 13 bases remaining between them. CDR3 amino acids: CASSDSPGQRGELFF. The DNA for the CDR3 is TGTGCCAGCAGTGACTCTCCAGGGCAAAGAGGGGAGCTGTTTTTT.

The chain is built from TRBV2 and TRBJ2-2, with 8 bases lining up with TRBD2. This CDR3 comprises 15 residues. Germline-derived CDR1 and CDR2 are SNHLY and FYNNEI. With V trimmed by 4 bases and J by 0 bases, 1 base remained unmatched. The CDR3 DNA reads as TGTGCCAGCAGTGTACTAGCGGCGAACACCGGGGAGCTGTTTTTT. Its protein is CASSVLAANTGELFF.

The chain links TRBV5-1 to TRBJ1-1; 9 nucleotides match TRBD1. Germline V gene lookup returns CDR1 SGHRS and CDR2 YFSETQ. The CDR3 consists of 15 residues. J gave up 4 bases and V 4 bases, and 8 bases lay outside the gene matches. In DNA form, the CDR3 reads TGCGCCAGCAGCCTACAGGGGGCTTGGGGCACTGAAGCTTTCTTT. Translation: CASSLQGAWGTEAFF.

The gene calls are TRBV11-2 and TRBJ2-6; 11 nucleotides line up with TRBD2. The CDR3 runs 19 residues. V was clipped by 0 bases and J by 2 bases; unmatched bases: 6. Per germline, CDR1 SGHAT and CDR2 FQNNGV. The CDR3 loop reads CASSLETSGASPGANVLTF. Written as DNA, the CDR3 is TGTGCCAGCAGCTTAGAGACTAGCGGGGCCTCCCCTGGGGCCAACGTCCTGACTTTC.

The CDR3 sequence: CASRGLREGFGSNQPQHF. Written as DNA, the CDR3 is TGTGCCAGTAGGGGTTTACGGGAAGGGTTCGGAAGCAATCAGCCCCAGCATTTT. The chain joins TRBV19 to TRBJ1-5, with D hard to call. V was cut by 6 bases and J by 1 base, with 22 bases left in between. CDR1 and CDR2 (germline): LNHDA, SQIVND (reference sequence). This CDR3 is built from 18 residues.

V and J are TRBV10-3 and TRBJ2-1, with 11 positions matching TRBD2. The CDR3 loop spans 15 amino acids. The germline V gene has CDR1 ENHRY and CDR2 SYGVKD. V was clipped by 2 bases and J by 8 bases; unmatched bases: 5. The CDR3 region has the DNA TGTGCCATCAGTGAGACTAGCGGGAGAGGGGATGAGCAGTTCTTC. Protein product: CAISETSGRGDEQFF.

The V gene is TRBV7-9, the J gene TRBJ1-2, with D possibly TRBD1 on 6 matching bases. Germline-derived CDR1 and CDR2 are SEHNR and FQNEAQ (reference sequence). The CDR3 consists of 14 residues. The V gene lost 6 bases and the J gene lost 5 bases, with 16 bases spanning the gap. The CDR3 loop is CASSLQGTSYGYTF. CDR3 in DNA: TGTGCCAGCAGTCTCCAGGGGACGTCGTATGGCTACACCTTC.

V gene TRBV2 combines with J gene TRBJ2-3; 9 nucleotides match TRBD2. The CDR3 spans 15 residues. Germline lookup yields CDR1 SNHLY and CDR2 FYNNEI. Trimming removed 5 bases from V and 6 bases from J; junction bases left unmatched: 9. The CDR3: CASSPVSGSGDTQYF. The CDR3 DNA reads TGTGCCAGCAGTCCGGTTAGCGGGAGTGGGGATACGCAGTATTTT.

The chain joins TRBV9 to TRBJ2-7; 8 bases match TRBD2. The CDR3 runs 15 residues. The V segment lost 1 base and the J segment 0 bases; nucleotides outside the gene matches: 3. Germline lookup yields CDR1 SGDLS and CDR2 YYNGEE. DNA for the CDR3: TGTGCCAGCAGCGTAAGCGGGAGCTTCTCCTACGAGCAGTACTTC. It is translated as CASSVSGSFSYEQYF.

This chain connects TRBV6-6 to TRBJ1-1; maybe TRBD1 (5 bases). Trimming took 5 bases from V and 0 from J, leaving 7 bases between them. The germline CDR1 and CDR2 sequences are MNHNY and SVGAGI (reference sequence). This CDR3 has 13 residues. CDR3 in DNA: TGTGCCAGCAGTCCGACAGTGAACACTGAAGCTTTCTTT. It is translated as CASSPTVNTEAFF.

CDR3 sequence: CASSLGRQSSEGGELFF. The CDR3 DNA sequence: TGTGCCAGCAGCTTAGGACGGCAGTCCAGTGAGGGCGGGGAGCTGTTTTTT. The chain carries TRBV7-9 and TRBJ2-2, with a possible D match to TRBD2 (5 bases). V was shortened by 1 base and J by 7 bases, with 19 bases between the two germline ends. The germline V gene encodes CDR1 SEHNR and CDR2 FQNEAQ (reference sequence). There are 17 residues in the CDR3.

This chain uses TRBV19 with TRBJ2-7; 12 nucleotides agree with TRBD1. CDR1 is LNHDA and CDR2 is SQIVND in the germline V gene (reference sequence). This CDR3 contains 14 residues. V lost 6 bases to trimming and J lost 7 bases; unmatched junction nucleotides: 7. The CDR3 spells CASSQGQGAKEQYF. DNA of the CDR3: TGTGCCAGTAGCCAGGGACAGGGGGCGAAGGAGCAGTACTTC.

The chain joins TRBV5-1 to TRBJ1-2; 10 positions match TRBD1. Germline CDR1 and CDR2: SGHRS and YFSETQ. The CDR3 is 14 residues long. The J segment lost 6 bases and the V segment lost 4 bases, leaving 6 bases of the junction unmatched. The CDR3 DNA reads TGCGCCAGCAGCAGGGACAGGGGAGTAGATGGCTACACCTTC. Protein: CASSRDRGVDGYTF.

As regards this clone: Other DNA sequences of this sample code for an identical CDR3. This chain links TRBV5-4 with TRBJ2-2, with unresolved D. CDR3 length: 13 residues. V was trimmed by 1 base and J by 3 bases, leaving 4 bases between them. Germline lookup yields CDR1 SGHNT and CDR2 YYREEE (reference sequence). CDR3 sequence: CASSLLYTGELFF. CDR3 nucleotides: TGTGCCAGCAGCTTGTTATACACCGGGGAGCTGTTTTTT.